These 7 T cell receptor beta chains were all obtained from the same sample, sequenced in a study of cytomegalovirus exposure and HLA in healthy donors. The PCR employed 60 Vbeta primers together with 13 Jbeta primers. Some clones are missing from TCRdb's copy, which holds only in-frame ones; the method was immunoSEQ multiplex PCR. Of over 150,000 clones in the sample, roughly 80% were seen once. The sample was PBMCs. These receptors came from a male donor in good health and CMV-seronegative.

The rearrangement joins TRBV19 to TRBJ1-2, with 7 positions matching TRBD1. With V trimmed by 3 bases and J by 8 bases, 9 bases remained unmatched. Germline CDR1 reads LNHDA; CDR2 reads SQIVND (reference sequence). The CDR3 extends over 14 amino acids. The DNA for the CDR3 is TGTGCCAGTAGTATCCCACAGGGGCCGTGGGGCTACACCTTC. This translates into CASSIPQGPWGYTF.

The chain joins TRBV5-1 to TRBJ2-7; 8 bases agree with TRBD2. Germline V gene data show CDR1 as SGHRS and CDR2 as YFSETQ. Trimming at V came to 1 base and at J to 2 bases, leaving 5 bases not matched to a gene. The length of the CDR3 is 15 residues. The CDR3 reads CASSLRAGVTYEQYF. CDR3 coding DNA: TGCGCCAGCAGCTTGAGAGCGGGGGTTACCTACGAGCAGTACTTC.

This clone was seen only a few times. A junction end diverges from the germline sequence, so it may reflect a read error. V usage is TRBV15 and J usage is TRBJ1-4, with a possible D match to TRBD1 (6 bases). Germline CDR1 is LNHNV and CDR2 is YYDKDF (reference sequence). The CDR3 contains 16 residues. The CDR3 DNA reads as TGTGCCACCAGCGGAGAAGGGGGGAGGGCCCGAGAAAAACTGTTTTTT. It yields the protein CATSGEGGRAREKLFF.

The table lists this clone with a count of one. The chain links TRBV4-2 to TRBJ2-5; 10 bases match TRBD2. Germline CDR1 reads LGHNA; CDR2 reads YNFKEQ. The trim removed 4 bases at V and 2 bases at J, leaving 4 bases unmatched. This CDR3 spans 15 amino acids. The CDR3 DNA reads TGTGCCAGCAGCCCCGTAGCGGGGGGACAAGAGACCCAGTACTTC. This codes for CASSPVAGGQETQYF.

This rearrangement joins TRBV18 to TRBJ1-1; D gene unclear. Deletions cut 0 bases from V and 1 base from J, with 9 bases between. The CDR3 sequence is 15 residues long. The germline CDR1 and CDR2 sequences are KGHSH and LQKENI. CDR3 loop: CASSPPASGNTEAFF. The DNA of the CDR3 is TGTGCCAGCTCACCACCCGCCTCCGGGAACACTGAAGCTTTCTTT.

The chain couples TRBV7-2 to TRBJ2-1; 7 bases line up with TRBD1. Germline values: CDR1 SGHTA, CDR2 FQGNSA. Trimming removed 6 bases from V and 1 base from J; junction bases left unmatched: 3. The length of the CDR3 is 14 residues. In nucleotides, the CDR3 is TGTGCCAGCAGTCGGACAGGATCCTACAATGAGCAGTTCTTC. It translates to CASSRTGSYNEQFF.

V is TRBV5-1 and J is TRBJ1-1; perhaps TRBD1 as D (5 bases). Germline CDR1 SGHRS, CDR2 YFSETQ. The CDR3 runs to 13 residues. Trimming cost V 2 bases and J 1 base, with 6 bases left between them. The CDR3 reads CASSFQGNTEAFF. The CDR3 nucleotides are TGCGCCAGCAGCTTCCAGGGGAACACTGAAGCTTTCTTT.